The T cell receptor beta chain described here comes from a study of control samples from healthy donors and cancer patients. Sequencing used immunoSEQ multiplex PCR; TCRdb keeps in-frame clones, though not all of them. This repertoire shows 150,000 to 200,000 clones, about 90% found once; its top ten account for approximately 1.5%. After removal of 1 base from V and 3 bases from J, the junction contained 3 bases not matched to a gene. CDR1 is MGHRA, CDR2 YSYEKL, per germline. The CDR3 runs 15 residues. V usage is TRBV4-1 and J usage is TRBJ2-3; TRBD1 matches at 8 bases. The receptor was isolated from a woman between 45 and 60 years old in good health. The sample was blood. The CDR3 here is CASSQVTGGTDTQYF. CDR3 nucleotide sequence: TGCGCCAGCAGCCAAGTCACAGGGGGTACAGATACGCAGTATTTT.